This T cell receptor (beta chain) emerged from a study of blood T cells in healthy people across ages. For the second PCR, which ran for about 6 to 11 cycles, a sample-barcoded 5' primer and a J-beta primer mix were used. TCRdb processed the 5' RACE reads anew with MiXCR; each CDR3 protein has one entry. The table shows approximately 1.5 million distinct CDR3 sequences, with 42% occurring only once. CDR1 SGHVS and CDR2 FQNEAQ come from the germline V gene. V dropped 2 bases and J dropped 8 bases, with 10 bases sitting between them. The CDR3 loop spans 13 amino acids. This clonotype was found a few times.

The TCR sequence derives from a woman aged 18 to 35 in good health. The material sequenced was blood. The rearrangement links TRBV7-8 to TRBJ2-1; possibly TRBD2 for D (7 bases). CDR3 in amino acids: CASSLMGGHEQFF. Here the CDR3 DNA reads TGTGCCAGCAGCTTAATGGGGGGGCATGAGCAGTTCTTC.